This T cell receptor beta chain appears in the sequencing data of a study of T cell repertoires in cytomegalovirus infection. Turning to the study itself: Both a matching HLA type and CMV infection were indicated by public TCR beta signatures. General study points: It was HLA-C-restricted CMV-specific TCR beta clonotypes that dominated the response ex vivo. The cumulative frequency of public TCR beta families identified carriers of CMV plus the relevant HLA.

The V end was cut by 3 bases, the J end by 5 bases, with 21 bases between. The germline CDR1 and CDR2 sequences are SGDLS and YYNGEE. The CDR3 runs 17 residues. Of note for this clonotype: As yet, its antigen is unknown.

MiXCR was run by TCRdb on the reads, yielding one entry per CDR3 protein. The sample lists about 57,000 distinct CDR3 sequences, around 20% occurring once. Source: CD8+ T cells from cultured PBMCs, taken from culture after CMV antigen stimulation. This clonotype originated in a human donor in good health (CMV status not recorded). Some clones in this sample may be carry-over from other donors' samples. The chain links TRBV9 to TRBJ1-3, with D perhaps matching TRBD1 (6 bases). The CDR3 here is CASSGSRWGPHRNTIYF. CDR3 DNA: TGTGCCAGCAGCGGAAGTCGGTGGGGGCCGCATAGAAACACCATATATTTT.